This TCR beta chain originates from a study of Ad26.COV2.S vaccination and SARS-CoV-2 variants. Study details: A COV1001 Ad26.COV2.S trial-arm participant provided the sample.

The study, taken as a whole, reports: Those who received the vaccine showed greater spike-specific TCR breadth than those given placebo. The TCR breadth and depth analyses may have understated or missed part of the total T cell responses. After vaccination, reports described spike-specific CD8+ and CD4+ T cell responses as showing substantial breadth.

Data came from immunoSEQ multiplex PCR; TCRdb stores just in-frame clones and leaves some out. The repertoire holds under 300,000 clones, with 87% as singletons. A word on this clone: Its antigen is undetermined.

The sample's treatment: over 15 received Ad26.COV2.S at low or high dose, single or two shots; 5 received placebo; per-sample allocation not given. The samples were gathered on day 63 after the first injection of vaccine or placebo. Trimming stripped 4 bases from V and 2 bases from J, with 9 bases between. Germline lookup yields CDR1 MNHEY and CDR2 SVGEGT. The CDR3 is made up of 14 amino acids. The TCR comes from a person aged 18 to 59 who received the Ad26.COV2.S COVID-19 vaccine or a placebo. Sequences were derived from peripheral blood, sampled in a trial of Ad26.COV2.S vaccine versus placebo. The J gene is TRBJ1-5, the V gene TRBV6-2 or TRBV6-3; D is possibly TRBD1 (5 bases). CDR3 sequence (DNA): TGTGCCAGCAGTTCAGGGTTTGGCAATCAGCCCCAGCATTTT. The encoded protein is CASSSGFGNQPQHF.